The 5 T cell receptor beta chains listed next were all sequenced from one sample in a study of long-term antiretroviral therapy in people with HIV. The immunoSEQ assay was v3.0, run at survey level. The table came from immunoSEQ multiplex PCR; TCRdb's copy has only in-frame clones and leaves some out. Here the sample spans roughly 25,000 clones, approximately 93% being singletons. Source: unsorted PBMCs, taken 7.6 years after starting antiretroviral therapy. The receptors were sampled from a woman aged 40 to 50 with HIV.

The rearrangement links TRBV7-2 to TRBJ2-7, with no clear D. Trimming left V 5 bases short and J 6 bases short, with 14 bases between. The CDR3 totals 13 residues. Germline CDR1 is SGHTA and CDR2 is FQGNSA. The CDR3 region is CASSPHLSGEQYF. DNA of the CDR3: TGTGCCAGCAGCCCCCACCTTTCGGGCGAGCAGTACTTC.

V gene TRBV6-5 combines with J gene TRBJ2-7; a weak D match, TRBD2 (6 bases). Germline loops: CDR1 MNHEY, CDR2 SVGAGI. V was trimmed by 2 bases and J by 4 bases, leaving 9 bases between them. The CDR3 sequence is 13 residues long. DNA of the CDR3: TGTGCCAGCAGTTACGGAGGGGAATACGAGCAGTACTTC. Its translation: CASSYGGEYEQYF.

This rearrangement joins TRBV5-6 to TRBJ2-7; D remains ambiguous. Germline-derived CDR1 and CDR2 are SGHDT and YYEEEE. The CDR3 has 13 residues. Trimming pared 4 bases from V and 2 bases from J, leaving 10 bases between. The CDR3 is CASSGRGPYEQYF. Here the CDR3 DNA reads TGTGCCAGCAGCGGCAGAGGACCCTACGAGCAGTACTTC. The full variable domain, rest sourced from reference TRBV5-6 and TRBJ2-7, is DAGVTQSPTHLIKTRGQQVTLRCSPKSGHDTVSWYQQALGQGPQFIFQYYEEEERQRGNFPDRFSGHQFPNYSSELNVNALLLGDSALYLCASSGRGPYEQYFGPGTRLTVT.

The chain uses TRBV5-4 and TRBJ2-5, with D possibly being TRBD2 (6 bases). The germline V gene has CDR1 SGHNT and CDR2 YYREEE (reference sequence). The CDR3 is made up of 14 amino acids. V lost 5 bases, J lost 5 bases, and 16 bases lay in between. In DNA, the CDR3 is TGTGCCAGCAGAAGTGCGGGACTCGGGGAGACCCAGTACTTC. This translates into CASRSAGLGETQYF.

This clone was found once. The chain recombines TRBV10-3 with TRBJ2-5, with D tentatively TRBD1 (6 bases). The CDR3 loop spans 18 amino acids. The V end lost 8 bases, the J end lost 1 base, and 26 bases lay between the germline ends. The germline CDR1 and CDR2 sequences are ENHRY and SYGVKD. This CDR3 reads CAISKNNPPTGSQETQYF. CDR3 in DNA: TGTGCCATCTCCAAGAACAACCCACCAACAGGGAGCCAAGAGACCCAGTACTTC.